Each of the 31 T cell receptor beta chains below was sequenced from the same sample in a study of Ad26.COV2.S vaccination and SARS-CoV-2 variants. The treatment is: about 20 received Ad26.COV2.S at low or high dose, single or two shots; about 5 received placebo; per-sample allocation not given. The samples were gathered on day 63 after the first injection of vaccine or placebo. TCRdb's copy holds only in-frame clones and misses some; the assay was immunoSEQ multiplex PCR. The data show about 350,000 clones, with 80% to 90% seen just once and about 10% held by the top ten. The starting material was peripheral blood, obtained in a trial of Ad26.COV2.S vaccine versus placebo. These receptors were collected from a person aged 18-60 years who received the Ad26.COV2.S COVID-19 vaccine or a placebo.

The chain uses TRBV7-9 and TRBJ2-3; perhaps TRBD2 as D (6 bases). Trimming removed 1 base at V and 2 bases at J, with 13 bases between. This CDR3 region has 16 residues. Germline V gives CDR1 SEHNR, CDR2 FQNEAQ (reference sequence). The DNA for the CDR3 is TGTGCCAGCAGCTTAGTCCCATGGACTATCACAGATACGCAGTATTTT. It encodes CASSLVPWTITDTQYF.

The CDR3 is CASSYRLAKNIQYF. The DNA for the CDR3 is TGTGCCAGCAGTTATCGGCTAGCCAAAAACATTCAGTACTTC. This sequence joins TRBV6-2 or TRBV6-3 and TRBJ2-4; D gene uncertain. Germline V gives CDR1 MNHEY, CDR2 SVGEGT. The CDR3 consists of 14 residues. Deletions cut 3 bases from V and 0 bases from J, with 6 bases between.

The J gene is TRBJ2-3, the V gene TRBV24-1; TRBD1 agrees at 7 bases. With 0 bases clipped from V and 0 bases from J, the junction kept 5 bases outside the gene matches. The CDR3 covers 17 residues. Per germline, CDR1 KGHDR and CDR2 SFDVKD. The CDR3 sequence is CATSDLKGGSSTDTQYF. The CDR3 DNA reads TGTGCCACCAGTGATTTGAAAGGGGGCTCTAGCACAGATACGCAGTATTTT.

The chain employs TRBV6-1 and TRBJ1-5, with unresolved D. Germline CDR1 is MNHNS and CDR2 is SASEGT. Between the trimmed V and J ends, which lost 1 base and 3 bases, there was a span of 4 bases. CDR3 length equals 13 residues. CDR3 loop: CASSEGPNQPQHF. DNA of the CDR3: TGTGCCAGCAGTGAAGGACCCAATCAGCCCCAGCATTTT.

The rearrangement links TRBV7-9 to TRBJ2-3; no firm D call. Trimming pared 6 bases from V and 3 bases from J, leaving 4 bases between. This CDR3 is built from 11 residues. The germline V gene has CDR1 SEHNR and CDR2 FQNEAQ (reference sequence). The CDR3 bases are TGTGCCAGCAGGGGTACAGATACGCAGTATTTT. Translation gives CASRGTDTQYF.

The chain is built from TRBV25-1 and TRBJ2-7, with D tentatively TRBD1 or TRBD2 (5 bases each). V lost 2 bases to trimming and J lost 7 bases, with 15 bases between them. Germline V gene lookup returns CDR1 MGHDK and CDR2 SYGVNS. This CDR3 has 14 residues. Written as DNA, the CDR3 is TGTGCCAGCAGTGAAGTAGGGACGGACAAGGAGCAGTACTTC. Translation: CASSEVGTDKEQYF.

The chain couples TRBV19 to TRBJ2-7, with D hard to call. Germline V gene lookup returns CDR1 LNHDA and CDR2 SQIVND (reference sequence). Trimming left V 3 bases short and J 4 bases short, with 13 bases between. The CDR3 consists of 14 residues. CDR3 sequence: CASSMYGMVYEQYF. The CDR3 bases are TGTGCCAGTAGTATGTATGGGATGGTGTACGAGCAGTACTTC.

This clone was counted a single time. The chain carries TRBV6-6 and TRBJ2-5, with a weak D call TRBD2 (6 bases). Trimming pared 8 bases from V and 5 bases from J, leaving 15 bases between. The CDR3 consists of 13 residues. The germline V gene encodes CDR1 MNHNY and CDR2 SVGAGI (reference sequence). As DNA, the CDR3 is TGTGCCAGCCTTCGGACTACTTGGGAGACCCAGTACTTC. This translates into CASLRTTWETQYF.

Concerning this clone itself: The sample contains more than one DNA sequence encoding this CDR3. The V call is TRBV15, the J call TRBJ1-5; D is uncertain. Germline assignment: CDR1 LNHNV and CDR2 YYDKDF (reference sequence). This CDR3 has 15 residues. Between the trimmed V and J ends, which lost 0 bases and 7 bases, there was a span of 13 bases. CDR3 DNA: TGTGCCACCAGCAGAGACAGAGGTATTGGGCAGCCCCAGCATTTT. Translated, it gives CATSRDRGIGQPQHF.

The V gene is TRBV28, the J gene TRBJ1-5, with no clear D. The CDR3 has 14 amino acids. Trimming left V 4 bases short and J 2 bases short, with 9 bases between. Germline loops: CDR1 MDHEN, CDR2 SYDVKM. The CDR3 DNA follows: TGTGCCAGCAGTTCTCCAGAGGGCAATCAGCCCCAGCATTTT. Residues: CASSSPEGNQPQHF.

J is TRBJ2-1 and V is TRBV7-8; D not certain. The CDR3 runs to 14 residues. V was cut by 0 bases and J by 3 bases, with 6 bases left in between. Germline CDR1 reads SGHVS; CDR2 reads FQNEAQ. CDR3 sequence (DNA): TGTGCCAGCAGCTTAGCGCCAGACTACAATGAGCAGTTCTTC. Encoded protein: CASSLAPDYNEQFF.

The chain combines TRBV6-4 with TRBJ2-1; no reliable D call. The CDR3 is 15 residues long. Germline V gene sequence: CDR1 MRHNA, CDR2 SNTAGT. V dropped 3 bases and J dropped 0 bases, with 9 bases sitting between them. CDR3 sequence reads: CASSEVADSYNEQFF. In DNA, the CDR3 is TGTGCCAGCAGTGAGGTAGCAGACTCCTACAATGAGCAGTTCTTC.

The chain is built from TRBV2 and TRBJ2-5, with D maybe TRBD1 (8 bases). The CDR3 contains 13 residues. Germline CDR1 is SNHLY and CDR2 is FYNNEI. Trimming took 11 bases from V and 5 from J, leaving 18 bases between them. DNA of the CDR3: TGTGCCGGACAGGGAGGGGGGGAGGAGACCCAGTACTTC. As protein: CAGQGGGEETQYF.

The chain couples TRBV11-2 to TRBJ1-1; 7 bases align to TRBD1. V trimming: 5 bases; J trimming: 1 base; junction bases outside the gene matches: 7. The CDR3 length is 15 residues. CDR1 and CDR2 (germline): SGHAT, FQNNGV. The chain's CDR3 is CASSTEQGTNTEAFF. Written as DNA, the CDR3 is TGTGCCAGCAGCACAGAACAGGGGACGAACACTGAAGCTTTCTTT.

The chain uses TRBV4-3 and TRBJ1-2; possibly TRBD1 for D (6 bases). The CDR3 has 16 residues. The germline CDR1 and CDR2 sequences are LGHNA and YSLEER. Trimming removed 0 bases at V and 5 bases at J, with 16 bases between. The CDR3 bases are TGCGCCAGCAGCCAAGAGCGACAGGCCGTCTCTTATGGCTACACCTTC. Protein product: CASSQERQAVSYGYTF.

The V call is TRBV28, the J call TRBJ1-5; D might be TRBD1 (5 bases). The CDR3 contains 15 residues. The V end lost 8 bases, the J end lost 2 bases, and 16 bases lay between the germline ends. Looked up from germline, CDR1 is MDHEN and CDR2 is SYDVKM. In nucleotides, the CDR3 is TGTGCCAGCGGGCCCCAGGGTGTTCGCAATCAGCCCCAGCATTTT. As protein: CASGPQGVRNQPQHF.

Notes on this clone: Different DNA sequences within this sample yield the same CDR3. This chain uses TRBV24-1 with TRBJ2-3; 10 positions agree with TRBD2. There are 16 residues in the CDR3. With 3 bases clipped from V and 1 base from J, the junction kept 3 bases outside the gene matches. Per the germline V gene, CDR1 is KGHDR and CDR2 is SFDVKD. For the CDR3, the DNA is TGTGCCACCAGTGATCCCGGACTAGCGGGCACAGATACGCAGTATTTT. As protein: CATSDPGLAGTDTQYF.

This clone has a single count. The V call is TRBV5-1, the J call TRBJ2-5; 12 nucleotides match TRBD2. The trim removed 5 bases at V and 2 bases at J, leaving 4 bases unmatched. The germline V gene has CDR1 SGHRS and CDR2 YFSETQ. This CDR3 spans 15 amino acids. The CDR3 bases are TGCGCCAGCAGACCGCTAGCGGGGGGGCAAGAGACCCAGTACTTC. This encodes CASRPLAGGQETQYF.

The chain combines TRBV25-1 with TRBJ1-2; 12 bases align to TRBD1. Per germline, CDR1 MGHDK and CDR2 SYGVNS. The CDR3 has 13 residues. J gave up 7 bases and V 6 bases, and 3 bases lay outside the gene matches. The CDR3 region is CASRGDRGLGYTF. CDR3 sequence (DNA): TGTGCCAGCAGGGGGGACAGGGGGCTTGGCTACACCTTC.

This clone was detected a few times. V is TRBV7-9 and J is TRBJ2-7, with 9 bases identical to TRBD1. Germline loops: CDR1 SEHNR, CDR2 FQNEAQ (reference sequence). The CDR3 has 14 amino acids. The J segment lost 8 bases and the V segment lost 0 bases, leaving 5 bases of the junction unmatched. CDR3 sequence: CASSLARDREQQYF. The CDR3 DNA follows: TGTGCCAGCAGCTTAGCCAGGGACAGGGAACAGCAGTACTTC.

This chain uses TRBV6-5 with TRBJ2-1, with 8 bases that match TRBD1. Trimming cost V 0 bases and J 10 bases; bases outside gene matches: 8. The CDR3 consists of 15 residues. CDR1 MNHEY and CDR2 SVGAGI come from the germline V gene. The CDR3 DNA sequence: TGTGCCAGCAGTTACTCGAACCAGGGGGCTGGGGAGCAGTTCTTC. Residues: CASSYSNQGAGEQFF.

This chain joins TRBV7-3 and TRBJ2-1; TRBD1 aligns across 7 bases. CDR1 is SGHTA, CDR2 FQGTGA, per germline. CDR3 length: 16 residues. V lost 2 bases and J lost 4; bases outside the gene matches: 8. CDR3 amino acids: CASSLLRDSRYNEQFF. Written as DNA, the CDR3 is TGTGCCAGCAGCTTACTCCGGGACAGTAGGTACAATGAGCAGTTCTTC.

The rearrangement joins TRBV9 to TRBJ2-1; D perhaps matches TRBD2 (6 bases). V was trimmed by 0 bases and J by 8 bases, leaving 21 bases between them. CDR1 and CDR2 from the germline V gene are SGDLS and YYNGEE. The length of the CDR3 is 17 residues. The CDR3 protein is CASSVEYGSVGDDEQFF. CDR3 DNA sequence: TGTGCCAGCAGCGTAGAATACGGGAGCGTAGGTGACGATGAGCAGTTCTTC.

The V call is TRBV2, the J call TRBJ1-2; possible D gene TRBD1, 5 bases. The germline V and J ends were trimmed by 6 bases and 5 bases, with 16 bases remaining between them. CDR3 size: 14 residues. Germline V gives CDR1 SNHLY, CDR2 FYNNEI. The CDR3 loop reads CASSNQGVGYGYTF. Here the CDR3 DNA reads TGTGCCAGCAGCAACCAGGGTGTAGGATATGGCTACACCTTC.

The chain joins TRBV6-4 to TRBJ1-1; unclear D gene. Germline V gives CDR1 MRHNA, CDR2 SNTAGT. With 8 bases removed from V and 1 base from J, the gap between germline ends came to 5 bases. The CDR3 consists of 11 residues. CDR3 region: CASLTNTEAFF. CDR3 nucleotides: TGTGCCAGCTTAACGAACACTGAAGCTTTCTTT.

The chain combines TRBV7-6 with TRBJ1-1; possible D gene TRBD1, 6 bases. The germline gives CDR1 SGHVS, CDR2 FNYEAQ. The CDR3 consists of 14 residues. Between the trimmed V and J ends, which lost 5 bases and 4 bases, there was a span of 14 bases. The DNA of the CDR3 is TGTGCCAGCAGCCATCTCAGGGGCGCCACTGAAGCTTTCTTT. As protein: CASSHLRGATEAFF.

The rearrangement joins TRBV2 to TRBJ1-1; D remains unclear. This CDR3 region has 13 residues. The germline V gene has CDR1 SNHLY and CDR2 FYNNEI. Trimming took off 7 bases at V and 1 base at J, with 10 bases between the two ends. The CDR3 nucleotides read TGTGCCAGCAATACACAGCCGAACACTGAAGCTTTCTTT. As protein: CASNTQPNTEAFF.

This chain uses TRBV5-6 with TRBJ1-2, with 9 bases matching TRBD1. V was pared by 3 bases and J by 5 bases, with 2 bases of the junction left unmatched. Looked up from germline, CDR1 is SGHDT and CDR2 is YYEEEE. This CDR3 spans 13 amino acids. The CDR3 bases are TGTGCCAGCAGCTGGGGACAGGGATATGGCTACACCTTC. This encodes CASSWGQGYGYTF.

J is TRBJ2-7 and V is TRBV20-1; D ambiguous. The length of the CDR3 is 11 residues. Trimming removed 0 bases from V and 5 bases from J, with 5 bases in between. Per germline, CDR1 DFQATT and CDR2 SNEGSKA (reference sequence). The DNA for the CDR3 is TGCAGTGCTAGAGACCGGGACGAGCAGTACTTC. Its protein is CSARDRDEQYF.

The chain links TRBV11-1 to TRBJ2-7, with TRBD1 matching over 8 bases. CDR1 SGHAT and CDR2 FQDESV come from the germline V gene (reference sequence). The CDR3 is 16 residues long. The V and J ends lost 3 bases and 2 bases, in that order; junction bases with no gene match: 9. Here the CDR3 reads CASSFSRTGITYEQYF. In DNA form, the CDR3 reads TGTGCCAGCAGCTTCTCCCGGACAGGGATTACCTACGAGCAGTACTTC. The entire variable domain, with the rest obtained from reference TRBV11-1 and TRBJ2-7, is as follows: EAEVAQSPRYKITEKSQAVAFWCDPISGHATLYWYRQILGQGPELLVQFQDESVVDDSQLPKDRFSAERLKGVDSTLKIQPAELGDSAMYLCASSFSRTGITYEQYFGPGTRLTVT.

This chain joins TRBV19 and TRBJ2-3; TRBD1 matches 9 bases. Germline CDR1 reads LNHDA; CDR2 reads SQIVND (reference sequence). The length of the CDR3 is 14 residues. V lost 4 bases and J lost 6; bases outside the gene matches: 5. For the CDR3, the DNA is TGTGCCAGTAGTACCTACGACAGGGGGGATACGCAGTATTTT. It translates to CASSTYDRGDTQYF.